The 29 T cell receptor beta chains listed next were all sequenced from one sample in a study of T cells in tuberculosis. The time point denotes: new active TB diagnosis, blood taken before or within 7 days of starting treatment. Profiling relied on immunoSEQ multiplex PCR, and the TCRdb table lists in-frame clones only, not all of them. The data hold 25,000 to 35,000 clones, with about 85% observed a single time. The material was PBMCs, obtained at tuberculosis diagnosis. Receptors originate from an adult with tuberculosis.

This chain connects TRBV6-6 to TRBJ2-7; TRBD2 agrees at 9 bases. The CDR3 runs to 16 residues. The germline CDR1 and CDR2 sequences are MNHNY and SVGAGI (reference sequence). The V gene end was trimmed by 2 bases and the J gene end by 2 bases; junction bases not matched to a gene: 7. The chain's CDR3 is CASSYPLAGSTYEQYF. The CDR3 DNA reads as TGTGCCAGCAGTTACCCCCTAGCGGGGTCAACCTACGAGCAGTACTTC.

V and J are TRBV6-1 and TRBJ2-1; a possible D gene is TRBD2 (7 bases). The V end was cut by 6 bases, the J end by 8 bases, with 17 bases between. Germline CDR1 MNHNS, CDR2 SASEGT. CDR3 size: 14 residues. CDR3 in amino acids: CASSARGGVDEQFF. The CDR3 DNA follows: TGTGCCAGCAGCGCAAGGGGGGGGGTCGATGAGCAGTTCTTC.

CDR3 DNA: TGTGCCAGCACTTATAGGGGGGGAAACACCATATATTTT. It is translated as CASTYRGGNTIYF. V and J are TRBV6-1 and TRBJ1-3; perhaps TRBD1 as D (6 bases). CDR1 MNHNS and CDR2 SASEGT come from the germline V gene. V dropped 7 bases and J dropped 4 bases, with 11 bases sitting between them. The CDR3 spans 13 residues.

The rearrangement links TRBV5-1 to TRBJ1-1; weak D call: TRBD1 (5 bases). The CDR3 runs to 13 residues. Between the trimmed V and J ends, which lost 5 bases and 3 bases, there was a span of 11 bases. From germline, CDR1 is SGHRS and CDR2 YFSETQ. CDR3 in amino acids: CASRLGEDTEAFF. The CDR3 DNA sequence: TGCGCCAGCAGATTAGGGGAAGACACTGAAGCTTTCTTT.

The gene calls are TRBV27 and TRBJ1-5; D remains ambiguous. The V gene lost 1 base and the J gene lost 6 bases, with 13 bases spanning the gap. The CDR3 loop spans 15 amino acids. Germline values: CDR1 MNHEY, CDR2 SMNVEV (reference sequence). CDR3 DNA sequence: TGTGCCAGCAGTTTATATTCAGGCCAGAGTCAGCCCCAGCATTTT. Translating gives CASSLYSGQSQPQHF.

The J gene is TRBJ1-2, the V gene TRBV6-5; D uncertain. The CDR3 is made up of 11 amino acids. The germline V gene has CDR1 MNHEY and CDR2 SVGAGI. Trimming pared 6 bases from V and 8 bases from J, leaving 10 bases between. The CDR3 DNA reads as TGTGCCAGCAGATATGATCGGGGCTACACCTTC. Translation: CASRYDRGYTF.

The chain carries TRBV19 and TRBJ1-1; 8 nucleotides line up with TRBD1. This CDR3 is 13 amino acids long. CDR1 and CDR2 from the germline V gene are LNHDA and SQIVND (reference sequence). V lost 6 bases to trimming and J lost 4 bases; unmatched junction nucleotides: 4. The CDR3 protein is CASRPGGLTEAFF. The DNA for the CDR3 is TGTGCCAGTAGACCAGGGGGCCTCACTGAAGCTTTCTTT.

This rearrangement joins TRBV5-1 to TRBJ2-3; D unclear. The V gene's germline CDR1 is SGHRS and CDR2 YFSETQ. Trimming removed 0 bases at V and 4 bases at J, with 6 bases between. The CDR3 has 13 amino acids. The CDR3 DNA reads TGCGCCAGCAGCTTGGCCGGTGCAGATACGCAGTATTTT. Translating it yields CASSLAGADTQYF.

The rearrangement joins TRBV7-6 to TRBJ2-2, with D unresolved. Germline V gene lookup returns CDR1 SGHVS and CDR2 FNYEAQ. CDR3 length: 14 amino acids. Trimming took 4 bases from V and 5 from J, leaving 11 bases between them. CDR3 DNA sequence: TGTGCCAGCAGCTCCCTCCACTTAACCGGGGAGCTGTTTTTT. This gives the protein CASSSLHLTGELFF.

Here the CDR3 reads CASSQSRGQGYGYTF. CDR3 nucleotides: TGTGCCAGCAGCCAAAGCAGGGGGCAAGGCTATGGCTACACCTTC. This chain joins TRBV14 and TRBJ1-2, with 8 bases that match TRBD1. This CDR3 spans 15 amino acids. The V gene end was trimmed by 2 bases and the J gene end by 4 bases; junction bases not matched to a gene: 6. CDR1 SGHDN and CDR2 FVKESK come from the germline V gene.

The chain has TRBV6-4 and TRBJ1-5, with 10 nucleotides matching TRBD1. Germline V gene lookup returns CDR1 MRHNA and CDR2 SNTAGT. The length of the CDR3 is 15 residues. Trimming took 6 bases from V and 6 from J; bases not matched to a gene: 8. This chain's CDR3 is CASRRDRGVSQPQHF. DNA for the CDR3: TGTGCCAGCAGGAGGGACAGGGGAGTAAGTCAGCCCCAGCATTTT.

This clone was found a few times. The V call is TRBV28, the J call TRBJ1-6; D is ambiguous. CDR1 and CDR2 (germline): MDHEN, SYDVKM. V was cut by 6 bases and J by 7 bases, with 13 bases left in between. The CDR3 totals 14 residues. The CDR3 bases are TGTGCCAGCAGGTCCGCGGCTGAGAATTCACCCCTCCACTTT. Amino acid sequence: CASRSAAENSPLHF.

The rearrangement uses TRBV5-1 and TRBJ1-1; D remains unclear. V was trimmed by 0 bases and J by 0 bases, leaving 6 bases between them. Germline-derived CDR1 and CDR2 are SGHRS and YFSETQ. The CDR3 sequence is 14 residues long. CDR3 amino acids: CASSLAQMNTEAFF. DNA of the CDR3: TGCGCCAGCAGCTTGGCCCAGATGAACACTGAAGCTTTCTTT.

To note about this clone: The germline gene is not matched at one end of the junction; a read error may be the cause. The chain recombines TRBV7-7 with TRBJ2-3; TRBD2 matches 10 bases. This CDR3 region has 17 residues. CDR1 and CDR2 from the germline V gene are SSHAT and FNYEAQ (reference sequence). The CDR3 region is CASSLNPGLADADTQYF. The CDR3 DNA is TGTGCTAGCAGCCTAAATCCAGGACTAGCGGATGCAGATACGCAGTATTTT. Filled out from reference TRBV7-7 and TRBJ2-3, the complete variable domain reads GAGVSQSPRYKVTKRGQDVTLRCDPISSHATLYWYQQALGQGPEFLTYFNYEAQPDKSGLPSDRFSAERPEGSISTLTIQRTEQRDSAMYRCASSLNPGLADADTQYFGPGTRLTVL.

The J gene is TRBJ2-7, the V gene TRBV5-6, with 10 bases fitting TRBD1. There are 16 residues in the CDR3. Trimming cost V 0 bases and J 4 bases; bases outside gene matches: 7. Germline CDR1 is SGHDT and CDR2 is YYEEEE. The CDR3 sequence is CASSLAGTGALYEQYF. The CDR3 DNA reads as TGTGCCAGCAGCTTGGCCGGGACAGGGGCACTATACGAGCAGTACTTC.

The chain links TRBV5-6 to TRBJ1-5, with TRBD1 as a possible D gene (5 bases). Germline values: CDR1 SGHDT, CDR2 YYEEEE. The CDR3 consists of 18 residues. Trimming cost V 0 bases and J 0 bases, with 16 bases left between them. The CDR3 protein is CASSLGGPTSNSNQPQHF. DNA of the CDR3: TGTGCCAGCAGCTTGGGGGGCCCAACGAGTAATAGCAATCAGCCCCAGCATTTT.

The chain is built from TRBV14 and TRBJ2-7; 11 bases agree with TRBD1. The germline CDR1 and CDR2 sequences are SGHDN and FVKESK. The CDR3 loop spans 15 amino acids. Trimming removed 2 bases from V and 6 bases from J; junction bases left unmatched: 6. CDR3 DNA sequence: TGTGCCAGCAGCCAACCCGGGACAGGGGGTAGCGAGCAGTACTTC. This gives the protein CASSQPGTGGSEQYF.

This clone occurred a few times. The J gene is TRBJ2-7, the V gene TRBV7-9; D call uncertain. V shed 5 bases and J shed 0 bases, with 14 bases lying between them. Germline CDR1 is SEHNR and CDR2 is FQNEAQ (reference sequence). The CDR3 sequence is 15 residues long. CDR3 residues: CASSTPEPSSYEQYF. In DNA, the CDR3 is TGTGCCAGCAGCACCCCGGAGCCTAGCTCCTACGAGCAGTACTTC.

This rearrangement joins TRBV28 to TRBJ1-5; possible D gene TRBD1, 5 bases. This CDR3 contains 15 residues. The V end lost 6 bases, the J end lost 4 bases, and 16 bases lay between the germline ends. Germline V gene data show CDR1 as MDHEN and CDR2 as SYDVKM. This chain's CDR3 is CASSPHDSANQPQHF. The CDR3 DNA follows: TGTGCCAGCAGCCCTCATGACAGCGCAAATCAGCCCCAGCATTTT.

This clone has only a few counts. CDR3 sequence: CASSLGQGSSTNEKLFF. CDR3 nucleotide sequence: TGTGCCAGCAGCTTGGGACAGGGAAGTTCAACTAATGAAAAACTGTTTTTT. The V and J genes are TRBV5-5 and TRBJ1-4; TRBD1 matches at 7 bases. Unmatched junction bases numbered 5, after V lost 0 bases and J lost 0 bases. The germline gives CDR1 SGHKS, CDR2 YYEKEE (reference sequence). CDR3 length: 17 amino acids.

The chain carries TRBV19 and TRBJ2-7, with 9 bases lining up with TRBD1. The CDR3 runs 15 residues. CDR1 and CDR2 from the germline V gene are LNHDA and SQIVND (reference sequence). V lost 3 bases and J lost 6; bases outside the gene matches: 9. This CDR3 is CASSITGTGLGEQYF. CDR3 coding DNA: TGTGCCAGTAGTATCACCGGGACAGGGTTAGGCGAGCAGTACTTC.

This clone was detected only once. The chain is built from TRBV29-1 and TRBJ1-4, with D perhaps matching TRBD1 (6 bases). V was cut by 3 bases and J by 3 bases, with 8 bases left in between. The CDR3 length is 13 residues. Germline values: CDR1 SQVTM, CDR2 ANQGSEA. CDR3 bases: TGCAGCGTTGACTCAGGGGCTAATGAAAAACTGTTTTTT. As protein: CSVDSGANEKLFF.

The chain uses TRBV27 and TRBJ1-1, with TRBD1 identical over 7 bases. Germline loops: CDR1 MNHEY, CDR2 SMNVEV (reference sequence). The CDR3 consists of 14 residues. The trim removed 6 bases at V and 1 base at J, leaving 5 bases unmatched. As DNA, the CDR3 is TGTGCCAGCAGCTCGACAGGGACGAACACTGAAGCTTTCTTT. This encodes CASSSTGTNTEAFF.

This clone was seen a single time. The CDR3 DNA sequence: TGTGCCTGGAGTGAAATTCTTAGCAATCAGCCCCAGCATTTT. Its translation: CAWSEILSNQPQHF. The chain uses TRBV30 and TRBJ1-5, with no clear D. This CDR3 spans 14 amino acids. V dropped 1 base and J dropped 0 bases, with 7 bases sitting between them. The germline gives CDR1 GTSNPN, CDR2 SVGIG (reference sequence).

This chain links TRBV14 with TRBJ2-3; TRBD2 matches at 8 bases. After removal of 2 bases from V and 11 bases from J, the junction contained 3 bases not matched to a gene. The V gene's germline CDR1 is SGHDN and CDR2 FVKESK. This CDR3 is built from 12 residues. CDR3 loop: CASSQNLAGQYF. Written as DNA, the CDR3 is TGTGCCAGCAGCCAAAATCTAGCGGGGCAGTATTTT.

The rearrangement uses TRBV28 and TRBJ1-5, with no clear D. Trimming removed 3 bases from V and 4 bases from J, with 7 bases in between. The CDR3 is 13 amino acids. Per germline, CDR1 MDHEN and CDR2 SYDVKM. The CDR3 loop reads CASSFIPNQPQHF. CDR3 in DNA: TGTGCCAGCAGTTTCATCCCAAATCAGCCCCAGCATTTT.

The chain has TRBV5-6 and TRBJ2-1, with 7 positions matching TRBD1. Trimming took 7 bases from V and 0 from J; bases not matched to a gene: 10. CDR1 and CDR2 from the germline V gene are SGHDT and YYEEEE. CDR3 length: 16 amino acids. This CDR3 is CASSEVGQSSYNEQFF. In DNA form, the CDR3 reads TGTGCCAGCTCCGAGGTGGGACAGAGCTCCTACAATGAGCAGTTCTTC.

CDR3 DNA: TGTGCCAGCAGCTTATACGAGGGGGACGATGGCTACACCTTC. Protein product: CASSLYEGDDGYTF. V and J are TRBV7-2 and TRBJ1-2; a possible D gene is TRBD1 (6 bases). CDR1 and CDR2 from the germline V gene are SGHTA and FQGNSA. V lost 2 bases to trimming and J lost 6 bases, with 13 bases between them. The CDR3 length is 14 residues.

The V and J genes are TRBV20-1 and TRBJ2-1; D unresolved. Looked up from germline, CDR1 is DFQATT and CDR2 is SNEGSKA (reference sequence). Deletions cut 4 bases from V and 9 bases from J, with 10 bases between. The CDR3 covers 11 residues. CDR3 DNA sequence: TGCAGTGCTACCCGGGTTCCTGAGCAGTTCTTC. It is translated as CSATRVPEQFF.